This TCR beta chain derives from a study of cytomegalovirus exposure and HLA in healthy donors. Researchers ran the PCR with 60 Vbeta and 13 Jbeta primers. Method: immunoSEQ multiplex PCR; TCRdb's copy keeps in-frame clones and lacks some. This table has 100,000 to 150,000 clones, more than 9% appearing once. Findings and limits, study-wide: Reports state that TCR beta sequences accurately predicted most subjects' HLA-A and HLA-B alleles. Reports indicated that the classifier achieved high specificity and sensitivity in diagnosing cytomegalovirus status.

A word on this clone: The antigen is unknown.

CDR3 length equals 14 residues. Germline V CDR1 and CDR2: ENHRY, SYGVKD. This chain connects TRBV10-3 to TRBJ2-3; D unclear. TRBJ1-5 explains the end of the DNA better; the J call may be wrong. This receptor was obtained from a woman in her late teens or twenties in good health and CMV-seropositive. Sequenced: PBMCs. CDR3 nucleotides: TGTGCCATCAGATCAGGATATGGCACAGATACGCAGCATTTT. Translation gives CAIRSGYGTDTQHF.